Listed below are T cell receptor beta chains from one sample, sequenced in a study of breast tumors, draining lymph nodes, adjacent tissues. TCRdb reanalysed the multiplex PCR reads using MiXCR and keeps one entry per CDR3 protein. The sample records about 35,000 distinct CDR3 sequences, 36% being singletons. Input material: breast tumor tissue. The receptors shown here come from a female donor with breast cancer. Some clones in this sample may be carry-over from other donors' samples. Each CDR3 is given with its conserved first and last residue. The D gene is left open where the match is weak. Size is stated for part of the rows, as once, few or many counts, or as a class when the clone is expanded.

cdr3_length | d_call | j_call | clone_size | v_call | cdr3_nt | cdr3_aa
15 | . | TRBJ1-2 | . | TRBV24-1 | TGTGCCACCAGTGATTCTCGACTAGGAGGCTATGGCTACACCTTC | CATSDSRLGGYGYTF
15 | . | TRBJ2-1 | once | TRBV6-4 | TGTGCCAGCAGTCCGACTCGGGACGGTCACAATGAGCAGTTCTTC | CASSPTRDGHNEQFF
16 | . | TRBJ2-6 | . | TRBV28 | TGTGCCATCAGAAAAGGTGGGAGCTCTGGGGCCAACGTCCTGACTTTC | CAIRKGGSSGANVLTF
13 | . | TRBJ1-2 | . | TRBV28 | TGTGCCAGCAAGGGCGAGACAGCCTATGGCTACACCTTC | CASKGETAYGYTF
14 | TRBD1 | TRBJ1-6 | . | TRBV30 | TGTGCCTGGAGTCTGACAGGGAATAATTCACCCCTCCACTTT | CAWSLTGNNSPLHF
15 | TRBD1 | TRBJ1-2 | many | TRBV5-1 | TGCGCCAGCAGCTCGCAGGGGGCGGCCAACTATGGCTACACCTTC | CASSSQGAANYGYTF
14 | TRBD2 | TRBJ2-7 | . | TRBV7-9 | TGTGCCAGCAGCCCCCGGGTAGCGGGAGGCGAGCAGTACTTC | CASSPRVAGGEQYF
15 | TRBD1 | TRBJ2-5 | many | TRBV11-3 | TGTGCCAGCAGCGCCCAGACAGGGGCCGGCGAGACCCAGTACTTC | CASSAQTGAGETQYF
14 | TRBD1 | TRBJ2-7 | many | TRBV6-6 | TGTGCCAGCAGGCGGACAGGGATAGGCTACGAGCAGTACTTC | CASRRTGIGYEQYF
18 | TRBD1 | TRBJ2-3 | many | TRBV6-6 | TGTGCCACAGGAGACAGGGGAGGAGGTAGCGGCCGCACAGATACGCAGTATTTT | CATGDRGGGSGRTDTQYF
14 | . | TRBJ1-3 | . | TRBV12-3/TRBV12-4 | TGTGCCAGCAGTTTGGTGGCAGCTGGAAACACCATATATTTT | CASSLVAAGNTIYF
16 | TRBD2 | TRBJ2-1 | few | TRBV12-3/TRBV12-4 | TGTGCCAGCAGGATGACGGGAGCGGGAGGGCGGGATGAGCAGTTCTTC | CASRMTGAGGRDEQFF
14 | . | TRBJ2-7 | . | TRBV3-1 | TGTGCCAGCAGCCAAGCGTACGGAACCTACGAGCAGTACTTC | CASSQAYGTYEQYF
16 | . | TRBJ2-3 | many | TRBV24-1 | TGTGCCACCAGTGATCGACTAGTGGGAGCTCTAGATACGCAGTATTTT | CATSDRLVGALDTQYF
15 | TRBD1 | TRBJ1-2 | many | TRBV6-2/TRBV6-3 | TGTGCCAGCAGTTACCCTCTAGGGACAGGGAACGGCTACACCTTC | CASSYPLGTGNGYTF
16 | TRBD2 | TRBJ2-1 | . | TRBV28 | TGTGCCAGCAGTTTACCGGCTAGCGGGAGTTACAATGAGCAGTTCTTC | CASSLPASGSYNEQFF
12 | . | TRBJ2-7 | . | TRBV7-9 | TGTGCCAGCAGCTCACAGGGCTACGAGCAGTACTTC | CASSSQGYEQYF
14 | . | TRBJ2-5 | many | TRBV7-8 | TGTGCCAGCAGCTTCTCCGGGCTTAGCCCACCCAATTACTTC | CASSFSGLSPPNYF
13 | . | TRBJ2-5 | many | TRBV11-2 | TGTGCCAGCAGCTTTGTGGGCAAAGAGACCCAGTACTTC | CASSFVGKETQYF
15 | . | TRBJ1-4 | . | TRBV2 | TGTGCCAGCAGTGCCAAGAGTCACATGCGGGAAAAACTGTTTTTT | CASSAKSHMREKLFF
17 | TRBD2 | TRBJ2-5 | many | TRBV20-1 | TGCAGTGCCGATGGTTTTAGCGGGACGTCGACGGGGGAGACCCAGTACTTC | CSADGFSGTSTGETQYF
9 | . | TRBJ2-7 | many | TRBV20-1 | TGCAGTGCTAGTTACGAGCAGTACTTC | CSASYEQYF
13 | . | TRBJ2-7 | . | TRBV9 | TGTGCCAGCAGCGGACAGGAATCCTACGAGCAGTACTTC | CASSGQESYEQYF
15 | TRBD1 | TRBJ2-3 | once | TRBV7-9 | TGTGCCAGCAGCTTAGGGGACAGGGGGTCGGATACGCAGTATTTT | CASSLGDRGSDTQYF
12 | . | TRBJ1-2 | once | TRBV10-3 | TGTGCCATCAGTGAGGGTAACTATGGCTACACCTTC | CAISEGNYGYTF
15 | . | TRBJ2-3 | . | TRBV5-1 | TGCGCCAGCAGCTTAGGATACGGGGGCACAGATACGCAGTATTTT | CASSLGYGGTDTQYF
14 | TRBD1 | TRBJ1-2 | . | TRBV7-9 | TGTGCCAGCAGTCAGGGGGCGCAGAACTATGGCTACACCTTC | CASSQGAQNYGYTF
18 | . | TRBJ2-5 | few | TRBV12-2 | TGTGCAAGTCGCTTAGCGAACCGTCCTAAGGGGGCGGTAGAGACCCAGTACTTC | CASRLANRPKGAVETQYF
14 | TRBD1 | TRBJ1-4 | many | TRBV20-1 | TGCAGTGCTAGACTCCGACAGGGGAGGGATAAACTGTTTTTT | CSARLRQGRDKLFF
16 | TRBD2 | TRBJ2-1 | many | TRBV7-2 | TGTGCCAGCAGCTTAGGCGGCGGGAGAGCTTGGGATGAGCAGTTCTTC | CASSLGGGRAWDEQFF
13 | TRBD1 | TRBJ1-2 | . | TRBV18 | TGTGCCAGCTCACCGACAGGGCACGGGGGCTACACCTTC | CASSPTGHGGYTF
15 | . | TRBJ2-2 | many | TRBV3-1 | TGTGCCAGCAGCCGCCGGGGGCGGAACACCGGGGAGCTGTTTTTT | CASSRRGRNTGELFF
14 | . | TRBJ1-6 | few | TRBV7-9 | TGTGCCAGCAGCTTAGCAGGTGATCCTTCACCCCTCCACTTT | CASSLAGDPSPLHF
16 | TRBD2 | TRBJ2-3 | . | TRBV11-2 | TGTGCCAGCAGCCTCCAGACTAGCGGACGCACAGATACGCAGTATTTT | CASSLQTSGRTDTQYF
15 | . | TRBJ2-7 | many | TRBV11-3 | TGTGCCAGCAGCTTAGTGAGCAGGCCAGCTCCCGAGCAGTACTTC | CASSLVSRPAPEQYF
16 | TRBD1 | TRBJ2-5 | many | TRBV6-1 | TGTGCCAGCAGTGACTGGGACAGGGTGATCACTGAGACCCAGTACTTC | CASSDWDRVITETQYF
13 | TRBD2 | TRBJ2-5 | many | TRBV2 | TGTGCCAGCAGTGAACTAGCGGGAGAGACCCAGTACTTC | CASSELAGETQYF
14 | . | TRBJ2-2 | . | TRBV30 | TGTGCCTGGAGGGGGACTCGAAACACCGGGGAGCTGTTTTTT | CAWRGTRNTGELFF
14 | . | TRBJ2-3 | many | TRBV11-1 | TGTGCCAGCAGAAGGGGGGACAGCACAGATACGCAGTATTTT | CASRRGDSTDTQYF
16 | TRBD2 | TRBJ2-3 | . | TRBV10-1 | TGCGCCAGCAGCGAAGGGACTAGCGGAGGTTCAGATACGCAGTATTTT | CASSEGTSGGSDTQYF
17 | TRBD2 | TRBJ2-3 | many | TRBV6-5 | TGTGCCAGCAGTTACGAGCCCCTAGCGGGGGACACAGATACGCAGTATTTT | CASSYEPLAGDTDTQYF